The source of this TCR beta chain is a study of vaccination and CD4 T cells after COVID-19. For the study at large: Control cultures, each given a CEFX pool, an HIV-1 Nef pool, or no peptide, were included.

Cultured CD4+ T-cell DNA underwent Oncomine TCR Beta short-read sequencing. TCRdb passed the PCR reads through MiXCR, listing each CDR3 protein once. The table includes roughly 15,000 distinct CDR3 sequences, roughly 62% detected once. On this clonotype: Antigen unknown.

Treatment meaning: approximately 9-day PBMC culture with coronavirus spike peptide pools or control peptides (ViraFEST assay). The length of the CDR3 is 13 residues. Per the germline V gene, CDR1 is SEHNR and CDR2 is FQNEAQ (reference sequence). Trimming shortened V by 5 bases and J by 4 bases, and 9 bases separated the two germline ends. This TCR derives from a human donor who had recovered from COVID-19. The chain links TRBV7-9 to TRBJ1-5; D is unclear. Sequencing was performed on CD4+ T cells from blood, cultured in vitro, taken after SARS-CoV-2 vaccination. The CDR3 DNA reads as TGTGCCAGCAGCATAGAAAGAAATCAGCCCCAGCATTTT. It yields the protein CASSIERNQPQHF.